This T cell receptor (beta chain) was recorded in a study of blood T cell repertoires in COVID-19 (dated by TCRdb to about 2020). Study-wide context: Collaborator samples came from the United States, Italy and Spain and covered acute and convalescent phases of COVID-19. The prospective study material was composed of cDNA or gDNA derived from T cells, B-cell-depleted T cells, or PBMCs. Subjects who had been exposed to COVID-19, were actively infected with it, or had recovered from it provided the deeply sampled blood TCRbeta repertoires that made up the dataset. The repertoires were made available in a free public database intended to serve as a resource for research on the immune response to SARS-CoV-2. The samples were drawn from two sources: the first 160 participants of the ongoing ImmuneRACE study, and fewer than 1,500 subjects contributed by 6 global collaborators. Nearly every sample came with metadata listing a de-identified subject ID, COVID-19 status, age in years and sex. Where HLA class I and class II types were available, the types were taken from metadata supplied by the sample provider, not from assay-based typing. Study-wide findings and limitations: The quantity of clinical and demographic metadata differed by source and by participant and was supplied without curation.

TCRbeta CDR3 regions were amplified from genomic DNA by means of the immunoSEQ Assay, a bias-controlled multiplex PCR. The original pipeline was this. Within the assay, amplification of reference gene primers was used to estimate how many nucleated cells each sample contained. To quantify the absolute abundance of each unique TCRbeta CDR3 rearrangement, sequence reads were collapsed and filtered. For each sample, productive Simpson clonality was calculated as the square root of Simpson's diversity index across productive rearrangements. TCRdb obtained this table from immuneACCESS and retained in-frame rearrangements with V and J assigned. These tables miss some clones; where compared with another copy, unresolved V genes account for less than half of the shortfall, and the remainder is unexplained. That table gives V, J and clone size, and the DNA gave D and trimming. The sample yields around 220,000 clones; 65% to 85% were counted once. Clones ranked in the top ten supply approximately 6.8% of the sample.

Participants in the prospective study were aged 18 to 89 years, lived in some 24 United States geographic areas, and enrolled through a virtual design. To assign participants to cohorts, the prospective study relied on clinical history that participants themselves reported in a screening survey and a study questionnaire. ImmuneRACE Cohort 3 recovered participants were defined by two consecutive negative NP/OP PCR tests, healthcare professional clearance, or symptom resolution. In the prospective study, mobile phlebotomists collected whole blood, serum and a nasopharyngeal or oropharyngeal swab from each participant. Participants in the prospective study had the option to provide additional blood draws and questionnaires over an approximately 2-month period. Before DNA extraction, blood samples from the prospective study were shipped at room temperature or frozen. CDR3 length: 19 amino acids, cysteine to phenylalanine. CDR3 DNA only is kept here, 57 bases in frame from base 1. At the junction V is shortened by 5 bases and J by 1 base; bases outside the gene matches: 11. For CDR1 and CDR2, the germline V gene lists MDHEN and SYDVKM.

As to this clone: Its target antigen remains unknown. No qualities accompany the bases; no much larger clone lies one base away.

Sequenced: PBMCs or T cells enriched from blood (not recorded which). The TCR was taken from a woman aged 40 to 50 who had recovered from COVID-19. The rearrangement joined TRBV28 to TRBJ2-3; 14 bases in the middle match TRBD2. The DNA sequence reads TGTGCCAGCAGTCCATCTGGGACTAGCGGGAGATGGGGCACAGATACGCAGTATTTT. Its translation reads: CASSPSGTSGRWGTDTQYF.